The 23 T cell receptor beta chains below were found in one sample sequenced in a study of T cell responses to AZD1222 COVID-19 vaccine. Clones were sequenced by immunoSEQ multiplex PCR, and TCRdb holds only the in-frame ones, with some missing. The sample includes 200,000 to 250,000 clones, around 94% seen only once; the top ten take over 1.5%. The specimen comprised peripheral blood, sampled 28 days after the second dose of the MenACWY control vaccine. The origin of the receptors is an adult who received the MenACWY meningococcal vaccine as a control.

This clone was counted once. This chain links TRBV9 with TRBJ2-3; 10 bases are shared with TRBD1. The germline V gene encodes CDR1 SGDLS and CDR2 YYNGEE. CDR3 size: 16 residues. The V segment lost 2 bases and the J segment 6 bases; nucleotides outside the gene matches: 9. CDR3 sequence: CASSVESGTGEDTQYF. CDR3 nucleotide sequence: TGTGCCAGCAGCGTTGAATCCGGGACAGGGGAGGATACGCAGTATTTT. The full variable domain, with the rest looked up from reference TRBV9 and TRBJ2-3, is DSGVTQTPKHLITATGQRVTLRCSPRSGDLSVYWYQQSLDQGLQFLIQYYNGEERAKGNILERFSAQQFPDLHSELNLSSLELGDSALYFCASSVESGTGEDTQYFGPGTRLTVL.

The V call is TRBV9, the J call TRBJ1-2; D possibly corresponds to TRBD1 (5 bases). There are 15 residues in the CDR3. Germline V lookup: CDR1 SGDLS, CDR2 YYNGEE. V lost 3 bases, J lost 6 bases, and 18 bases lay in between. This CDR3 is CASSAPTAPGDGYTF. CDR3 DNA: TGTGCCAGCAGCGCACCAACAGCGCCGGGGGATGGCTACACCTTC.

This chain links TRBV6-4 with TRBJ2-3; 10 bases are shared with TRBD1. CDR3 size: 16 residues. Looked up from germline, CDR1 is MRHNA and CDR2 is SNTAGT. J gave up 4 bases and V 6 bases, and 10 bases lay outside the gene matches. This chain's CDR3 is CASSSDGTGDSDTQYF. CDR3 bases: TGTGCCAGCAGCAGTGACGGGACAGGGGACTCAGATACGCAGTATTTT.

The rearrangement joins TRBV18 to TRBJ2-1, with D unclear. The CDR3 sequence is 14 residues long. V was cut by 3 bases and J by 5 bases, with 11 bases left in between. Germline CDR1 is KGHSH and CDR2 is LQKENI. The CDR3 reads CASSPEVRDNEQFF. In DNA form, the CDR3 reads TGTGCCAGCTCACCCGAGGTTAGGGACAATGAGCAGTTCTTC.

The gene calls are TRBV2 and TRBJ2-7; TRBD2 is a possible D gene (6 bases). Trimming removed 3 bases from V and 1 base from J, with 7 bases in between. Germline V gene data show CDR1 as SNHLY and CDR2 as FYNNEI. The CDR3 spans 13 residues. This chain's CDR3 is CASSDGTSYEQYF. CDR3 bases: TGTGCCAGCAGTGATGGGACTTCCTACGAGCAGTACTTC.

V is TRBV3-1 (or the pseudogene TRBV3-2) and J is TRBJ2-5; D uncertain. Germline V CDR1 and CDR2: LGHDT, YNNKEL (reference sequence). The CDR3 is made up of 14 amino acids. V gave up 4 bases and J gave up 2 bases, with 11 bases separating them. CDR3 in DNA: TGTGCCAGCAGCCCTCGCCCGGCACAAGAGACCCAGTACTTC. This encodes CASSPRPAQETQYF.

The chain carries TRBV11-3 and TRBJ2-7; the match to TRBD1 covers 11 bases. CDR3 length: 16 amino acids. Losses at the gene ends were 2 bases for V and 5 bases for J; bases not matched to a gene: 8. Germline V lookup: CDR1 SGHNT, CDR2 YENEEA. The CDR3: CASSLSRGTGGHEQYF. CDR3 DNA sequence: TGTGCCAGCAGCTTAAGCCGTGGGACAGGGGGGCACGAGCAGTACTTC. The whole variable domain, filled in from reference TRBV11-3 and TRBJ2-7, reads EAGVVQSPRYKIIEKKQPVAFWCNPISGHNTLYWYLQNLGQGPELLIRYENEEAVDDSQLPKDRFSAERLKGVDSTLKIQPAELGDSAVYLCASSLSRGTGGHEQYFGPGTRLTVT.

The genes are TRBV6-5 and TRBJ1-5; D might be TRBD1 (5 bases). The germline gives CDR1 MNHEY, CDR2 SVGAGI. The CDR3 length is 15 residues. Trimming cost V 6 bases and J 1 base, with 13 bases left between them. In nucleotides, the CDR3 is TGTGCCAGCAGCCTATCCTGGGGGAGCAATCAGCCCCAGCATTTT. It specifies CASSLSWGSNQPQHF.

The chain has TRBV19 and TRBJ1-4; 8 bases fit TRBD1. The length of the CDR3 is 14 residues. Trimming removed 6 bases from V and 7 bases from J; junction bases left unmatched: 7. CDR1 and CDR2 from the germline V gene are LNHDA and SQIVND (reference sequence). DNA for the CDR3: TGTGCCAGTAGCACGGGACAGGAGTCTGAAAAACTGTTTTTT. It codes for CASSTGQESEKLFF. Variable domain in full (rest from reference TRBV19 and TRBJ1-4): DGGITQSPKYLFRKEGQNVTLSCEQNLNHDAMYWYRQDPGQGLRLIYYSQIVNDFQKGDIAEGYSVSREKKESFPLTVTSAQKNPTAFYLCASSTGQESEKLFFGSGTQLSVL.

The genes are TRBV28 and TRBJ1-2; D call uncertain. The CDR3 covers 13 residues. Germline-derived CDR1 and CDR2 are MDHEN and SYDVKM. V shed 2 bases and J shed 7 bases, with 11 bases lying between them. In DNA form, the CDR3 reads TGTGCCAGCAGTTTAGTAGGGTACGGTGGCTACACCTTC. It codes for CASSLVGYGGYTF.

In DNA form, the CDR3 reads TGTGCCAGCAGAGGGGGCTATGGAAACACCATATATTTT. Amino acid sequence: CASRGGYGNTIYF. The chain carries TRBV12-3 or TRBV12-4 and TRBJ1-3; 7 bases are shared with TRBD1. The CDR3 loop spans 13 amino acids. V shed 6 bases and J 3 bases; nucleotides not matched to a gene: 2.

The chain carries TRBV4-2 and TRBJ2-5; unclear D gene. V was clipped by 0 bases and J by 2 bases, with 4 bases between them. The CDR3 runs 13 residues. CDR1 LGHNA and CDR2 YNFKEQ come from the germline V gene. CDR3 nucleotides: TGTGCCAGCAGCCAAGATTCTCAAGAGACCCAGTACTTC. Protein: CASSQDSQETQYF.

This chain uses TRBV13 with TRBJ2-1, with 9 bases fitting TRBD2. This CDR3 is 17 amino acids long. Germline V gene sequence: CDR1 PRHDT, CDR2 FYEKMQ (reference sequence). The V segment lost 1 base and the J segment 10 bases; nucleotides outside the gene matches: 14. CDR3 coding DNA: TGTGCCAGCAGCTTAGAACGGCGGGGGGGCGATGGGCAGGAGCAGTTCTTC. It specifies CASSLERRGGDGQEQFF.

J is TRBJ2-6 and V is TRBV4-1; no clear D gene. This CDR3 has 17 residues. Trimming stripped 2 bases from V and 0 bases from J, with 11 bases between. Germline V lookup: CDR1 MGHRA, CDR2 YSYEKL. Here the CDR3 DNA reads TGCGCCAGCAGCCAACGGACGGCTAGCTCTGGGGCCAACGTCCTGACTTTC. Its translation: CASSQRTASSGANVLTF.

As concerns this clone: Other nucleotide sequences in the sample specify the same CDR3. The CDR3 DNA reads as TGTGCCAGCAGTCCCGGGACTAGCGGGTACGAGCAGTACTTC. This sequence encodes CASSPGTSGYEQYF. The gene calls are TRBV28 and TRBJ2-7; 12 nucleotides align to TRBD2. The CDR3 length is 14 residues. After removal of 5 bases from V and 4 bases from J, the junction contained 3 bases not matched to a gene. Germline V lookup: CDR1 MDHEN, CDR2 SYDVKM.

The J gene is TRBJ2-7, the V gene TRBV27, with 10 positions matching TRBD1. The CDR3 covers 14 residues. In germline, CDR1 is MNHEY, CDR2 SMNVEV (reference sequence). Germline trimming cut 6 bases from V and 4 bases from J; bases unmatched to any gene: 6. This CDR3 reads CASSKTGGGYEQYF. The CDR3 nucleotides read TGTGCCAGCAGCAAGACAGGGGGCGGGTACGAGCAGTACTTC.

This chain connects TRBV7-2 to TRBJ2-4, with TRBD2 matching 10 bases. Losses at the gene ends were 5 bases for V and 3 bases for J; bases not matched to a gene: 4. This CDR3 comprises 15 residues. CDR1 and CDR2 (germline): SGHTA, FQGNSA. CDR3 nucleotide sequence: TGTGCCAGCAGCAGGACTAGCGGCGACAAAAACATTCAGTACTTC. Its translation: CASSRTSGDKNIQYF. Complete variable domain (other parts from reference TRBV7-2 and TRBJ2-4): GAGVSQSPSNKVTEKGKDVELRCDPISGHTALYWYRQSLGQGLEFLIYFQGNSAPDKSGLPSDRFSAERTGGSVSTLTIQRTQQEDSAVYLCASSRTSGDKNIQYFGAGTRLSVL.

The CDR3 spells CASISPSESNTGELFF. The CDR3 DNA reads TGTGCCAGCATTTCTCCTAGCGAGTCGAACACCGGGGAGCTGTTTTTT. The rearrangement joins TRBV28 to TRBJ2-2, with D maybe TRBD2 (6 bases). The germline V gene has CDR1 MDHEN and CDR2 SYDVKM. V was pared by 7 bases and J by 0 bases, with 15 bases between. The CDR3 sequence is 16 residues long.

This rearrangement joins TRBV7-2 to TRBJ1-5; TRBD1 agrees at 9 bases. The CDR3 extends over 14 amino acids. With 5 bases clipped from V and 6 bases from J, the junction kept 5 bases outside the gene matches. Germline V CDR1 and CDR2: SGHTA, FQGNSA. The DNA of the CDR3 is TGTGCCAGCAGCGGGACAGGGCCGACTCAGCCCCAGCATTTT. Protein sequence: CASSGTGPTQPQHF.

The chain couples TRBV30 to TRBJ2-1; 9 bases line up with TRBD2. Looked up from germline, CDR1 is GTSNPN and CDR2 is SVGIG (reference sequence). The CDR3 has 14 amino acids. The V and J ends lost 2 bases and 4 bases, in that order; junction bases with no gene match: 3. The CDR3 here is CAWSLTSGYNEQFF. The CDR3 nucleotides read TGTGCCTGGAGTCTGACTAGCGGATACAATGAGCAGTTCTTC.

J is TRBJ1-1 and V is TRBV19; D gene unclear. Germline V CDR1 and CDR2: LNHDA, SQIVND (reference sequence). This CDR3 spans 13 amino acids. V gave up 1 base and J gave up 6 bases, with 9 bases separating them. The CDR3: CASSIGSGPEAFF. The CDR3, as DNA: TGTGCCAGTAGTATAGGGAGCGGTCCTGAAGCTTTCTTT.

The rearrangement uses TRBV6-5 and TRBJ2-3; 10 bases align to TRBD2. The CDR3 spans 16 residues. Germline V CDR1 and CDR2: MNHEY, SVGAGI. J gave up 3 bases and V 4 bases, and 7 bases lay outside the gene matches. The CDR3 bases are TGTGCCAGCAGTTCTGCCGGTAGCGGGAGGACAGATACGCAGTATTTT. Amino acids: CASSSAGSGRTDTQYF.

The rearrangement uses TRBV11-2 and TRBJ2-1, with D possibly being TRBD1 (7 bases). The CDR3 loop spans 15 amino acids. Germline CDR1 and CDR2: SGHAT and FQNNGV. The ends were cut back, 6 bases at V and 5 bases at J, with 17 bases in the middle. The CDR3 coding sequence is TGTGCCAGCAGACCCGTGACAGGGAGGCACAATGAGCAGTTCTTC. Encoded protein: CASRPVTGRHNEQFF.